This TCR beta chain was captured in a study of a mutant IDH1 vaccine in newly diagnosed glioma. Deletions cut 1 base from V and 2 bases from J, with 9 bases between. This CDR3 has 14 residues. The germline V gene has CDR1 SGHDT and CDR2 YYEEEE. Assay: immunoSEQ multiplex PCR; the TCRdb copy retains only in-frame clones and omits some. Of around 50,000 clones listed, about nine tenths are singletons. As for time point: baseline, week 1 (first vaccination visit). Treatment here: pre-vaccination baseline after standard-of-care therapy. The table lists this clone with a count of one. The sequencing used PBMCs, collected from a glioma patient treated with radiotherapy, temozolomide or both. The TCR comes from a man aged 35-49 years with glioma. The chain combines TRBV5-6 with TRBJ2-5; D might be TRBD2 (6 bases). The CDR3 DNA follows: TGTGCCAGCAGCTTGACTAGCCTACAAGAGACCCAGTACTTC. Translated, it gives CASSLTSLQETQYF.